This entry describes one TCR beta chain. What it recognizes is unknown. The data derive from a study of CD8 T cells in ankylosing spondylitis. General study points: Significant enrichment of disease-linked clones was reportedly seen in matched ankylosing spondylitis synovial fluid. Among TCR beta sequences, a motif of roughly 8 highly homologous variants appeared characteristic of ankylosing spondylitis blood.

Trimming pared 4 bases from V and 5 bases from J, leaving 11 bases between. Germline-derived CDR1 and CDR2 are SGHTA and FQGTGA. The length of the CDR3 is 13 residues. TCRdb reprocessed the 5' RACE reads with MiXCR, giving one entry per CDR3 protein. The table shows about 440,000 distinct CDR3 sequences, with 15% to 20% occurring only once. This receptor was identified in a male donor with ankylosing spondylitis. The sequenced sample was blood, either unsorted or a sorted T cell fraction (not recorded which). The chain recombines TRBV7-3 with TRBJ1-1; D is uncertain. CDR3 in amino acids: CASSYKSGTEAFF. The CDR3 nucleotides are TGTGCCAGCAGCTATAAGTCGGGGACTGAAGCTTTCTTT.